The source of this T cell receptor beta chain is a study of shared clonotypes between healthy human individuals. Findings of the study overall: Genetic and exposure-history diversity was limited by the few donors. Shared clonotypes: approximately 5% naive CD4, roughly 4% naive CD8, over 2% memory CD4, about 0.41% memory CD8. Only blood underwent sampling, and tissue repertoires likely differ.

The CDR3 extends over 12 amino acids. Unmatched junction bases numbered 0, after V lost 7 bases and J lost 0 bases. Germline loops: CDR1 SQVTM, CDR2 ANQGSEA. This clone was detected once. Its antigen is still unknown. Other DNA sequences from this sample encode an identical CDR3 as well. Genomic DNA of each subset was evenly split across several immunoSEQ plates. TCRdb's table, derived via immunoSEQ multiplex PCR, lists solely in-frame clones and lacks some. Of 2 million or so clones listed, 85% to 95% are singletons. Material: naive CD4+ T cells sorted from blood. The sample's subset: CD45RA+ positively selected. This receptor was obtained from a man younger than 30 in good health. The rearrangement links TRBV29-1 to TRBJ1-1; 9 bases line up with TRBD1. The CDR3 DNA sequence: TGCAGCGGGACAGGGGTGAACACTGAAGCTTTCTTT. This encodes CSGTGVNTEAFF.